Listed here are 8 T cell receptor beta chains from one sample, sequenced in a study of T cells in Graves' hyperthyroidism and ophthalmopathy (dated by TCRdb to about 2019). The library was produced with multiplex PCR. Sequencer: Illumina HiSeq 2000. The TCR beta CDR3 regions were amplified from the RNA transcripts. A first-round RT-PCR of the TCR CDR3 used the HTBI primer set with the Qiagen OneStep RT-PCR kit. In TCRdb, the public reads were trimmed at Q25 with fastp and aligned with MiXCR, with productive beta chains retained. Every CDR3 protein is listed once, alongside the most common genes and DNA of its rows. This sample comprises 600,000 to 900,000 distinct CDR3 sequences, 16% of them detected only once. The top ten clonotypes cover 8.4% of the sample. The source material was blood. These receptors all come from a man younger than 35 with Graves' hyperthyroidism.

At least ten counts were recorded for this clonotype. The chain employs TRBV30 and TRBJ2-1; 7 bases map to TRBD2. With 5 bases clipped from V and 9 bases from J, the junction kept 7 bases outside the gene matches. This CDR3 has 12 amino acids. Germline V gives CDR1 GTSNPN, CDR2 SVGIG (reference sequence). CDR3 in amino acids: CAWREVGGEQFF. In nucleotides, the CDR3 is TGTGCCTGGCGGGAGGTCGGCGGTGAGCAGTTCTTC.

The chain joins TRBV7-3 to TRBJ1-6; a weak D match, TRBD1 (5 bases). There are 15 residues in the CDR3. Germline V gene sequence: CDR1 SGHTA, CDR2 FQGTGA. V was pared by 2 bases and J by 8 bases, with 13 bases between. The CDR3 loop is CASSLLSGGDSPLHF. In DNA, the CDR3 is TGTGCCAGCAGCTTACTTTCGGGGGGAGATTCACCCCTCCACTTT.

This rearrangement joins TRBV2 to TRBJ2-7; D unresolved. The germline V gene has CDR1 SNHLY and CDR2 FYNNEI. The CDR3 totals 14 residues. Trimming removed 4 bases at V and 2 bases at J, with 12 bases between. CDR3 protein: CASSVKGRAYEQYF. CDR3 nucleotides: TGTGCCAGCAGTGTAAAGGGCAGAGCCTACGAGCAGTACTTC.

This clonotype came up many times. The chain has TRBV28 and TRBJ2-1; D is uncertain. Trimming took 3 bases from V and 4 from J, leaving 7 bases between them. The germline V gene encodes CDR1 MDHEN and CDR2 SYDVKM. There are 13 residues in the CDR3. Written as DNA, the CDR3 is TGTGCCAGCAGTTTTCCTCAGTACAATGAGCAGTTCTTC. Amino acid sequence: CASSFPQYNEQFF.

This clonotype has more than one count but fewer than ten. This chain links TRBV6-2 or TRBV6-3 with TRBJ2-5, with 8 bases aligning to TRBD1. This CDR3 comprises 15 residues. The V and J ends lost 6 bases and 4 bases, in that order; junction bases with no gene match: 10. CDR1 is MNHEY and CDR2 is SVGEGT in the germline V gene. CDR3 in amino acids: CASRSRGPLRETQYF. CDR3 DNA: TGTGCCAGCAGATCCAGGGGGCCTCTACGAGAGACCCAGTACTTC.

The rearrangement uses TRBV20-1 and TRBJ1-4; 7 nucleotides line up with TRBD1. The CDR3 is made up of 15 amino acids. Per the germline V gene, CDR1 is DFQATT and CDR2 is SNEGSKA (reference sequence). V was clipped by 4 bases and J by 6 bases; unmatched bases: 11. The DNA of the CDR3 is TGCAGTGCTAACACAGCCGGGGGGACAGATGAAAAACTGTTTTTT. Its protein is CSANTAGGTDEKLFF.

This clonotype was seen a single time. The chain uses TRBV10-2 and TRBJ1-1; the D is unclear. CDR3 size: 13 residues. Trimming pared 1 base from V and 4 bases from J, leaving 7 bases between. The germline CDR1 and CDR2 sequences are WSHSY and SAAADI. For the CDR3, the DNA is TGCGCCAGCAGTGAGTGGGAAAGCACTGAAGCTTTCTTT. Residues: CASSEWESTEAFF.

At least ten counts were recorded for this clonotype. The rearrangement links TRBV6-1 to TRBJ1-1; D is uncertain. The V gene lost 1 base and the J gene lost 4 bases, with 13 bases spanning the gap. The germline V gene encodes CDR1 MNHNS and CDR2 SASEGT. This CDR3 is built from 15 residues. The CDR3 loop is CASSEGGSRGTEAFF. Written as DNA, the CDR3 is TGTGCCAGCAGTGAAGGAGGGAGTCGGGGCACTGAAGCTTTCTTT.